Listed below are T cell receptor beta chains from one sample, sequenced in a study of blood T cell repertoires in COVID-19. Here immunoSEQ multiplex PCR was the method, and the copy in TCRdb shows in-frame clones only, minus some. The data hold roughly 70,000 clones, with more than 65% observed a single time. Material: peripheral blood. All receptors derive from a human donor in a cohort sampled during active COVID-19. CDR3s include the opening cysteine and the closing phenylalanine or tryptophan. The D gene is left open where the match is weak. Rows may omit the clone size; those that give it use once, few, many or a size class.

v_gene: TRBV6-5
j_gene: TRBJ1-1
d_gene: -
abundance: -
CDR3nt: TGTGCCAGCAGTTCGACTGTGAACACTGAAGCTTTCTTT
CDR3aa: CASSSTVNTEAFF

v_gene: TRBV6-4
j_gene: TRBJ2-3
d_gene: TRBD2
abundance: medium-sized
CDR3nt: TGTGCCAGCAGTGAGCGGGGGGGTGCTACAGATACGCAGTATTTT
CDR3aa: CASSERGGATDTQYF

v_gene: TRBV27
j_gene: TRBJ2-7
d_gene: -
abundance: -
CDR3nt: TGTGCCAGCAGTTTATCTTCCAGGGGCCCTTACGAGCAGTACTTC
CDR3aa: CASSLSSRGPYEQYF

v_gene: TRBV4-2
j_gene: TRBJ2-2
d_gene: -
abundance: -
CDR3nt: TGTGCCAGCAGCCCCTTAAAGCAAAGCGGGCCCGGGGAGCTGTTTTTT
CDR3aa: CASSPLKQSGPGELFF

v_gene: TRBV11-2
j_gene: TRBJ1-4
d_gene: -
abundance: -
CDR3nt: TGTGCCAGCAGCGAACCCCTGGGCACTAATGAAAAACTGTTTTTT
CDR3aa: CASSEPLGTNEKLFF

v_gene: TRBV11-2
j_gene: TRBJ2-5
d_gene: TRBD2
abundance: -
CDR3nt: TGTGCCAGCAGCTTAGCAGCGGGGGGCGGGGAGACCCAGTACTTC
CDR3aa: CASSLAAGGGETQYF

v_gene: TRBV5-6
j_gene: TRBJ2-3
d_gene: -
abundance: -
CDR3nt: TGTGCCAGACCGGTCGCAGATACGCAGTATTTT
CDR3aa: CARPVADTQYF

v_gene: TRBV7-2
j_gene: TRBJ2-5
d_gene: -
abundance: -
CDR3nt: TGTGCCAGCAGCTTAGGAGGTACAGGGATGAGAGAGACCCAGTACTTC
CDR3aa: CASSLGGTGMRETQYF

v_gene: TRBV7-9
j_gene: TRBJ1-4
d_gene: -
abundance: -
CDR3nt: TGTGCCAGCAGCTATTTGAGTGAAACTAATGAAAAACTGTTTTTT
CDR3aa: CASSYLSETNEKLFF

v_gene: TRBV4-1
j_gene: TRBJ1-5
d_gene: TRBD1
abundance: -
CDR3nt: TGCGCCAGCAGCCCGGGACAGGGGGCGCGAATAGAACAGCCCCAGCATTTT
CDR3aa: CASSPGQGARIEQPQHF

v_gene: TRBV27
j_gene: TRBJ2-2
d_gene: TRBD1
abundance: -
CDR3nt: TGTGCCACACGGCAGGGGGCAACCGGGGAGCTGTTTTTT
CDR3aa: CATRQGATGELFF

v_gene: TRBV5-1
j_gene: TRBJ2-1
d_gene: TRBD1
abundance: few
CDR3nt: TGCGCCAGCAGCCTCCTGCAGGGGGCCTACAATGAGCAGTTCTTC
CDR3aa: CASSLLQGAYNEQFF

v_gene: TRBV5-6
j_gene: TRBJ2-7
d_gene: -
abundance: -
CDR3nt: TGTGCCAGCAGCTTCGGTCAAAACTACGAGCAGTACTTC
CDR3aa: CASSFGQNYEQYF

v_gene: TRBV15
j_gene: TRBJ2-3
d_gene: -
abundance: -
CDR3nt: TGTGCCACCAGCGGAGGGGCGGATACGCAGTATTTT
CDR3aa: CATSGGADTQYF

v_gene: TRBV24-1
j_gene: TRBJ2-7
d_gene: -
abundance: -
CDR3nt: TGTGCCACCAGTGATCAATACGAGCAGTACTTC
CDR3aa: CATSDQYEQYF

v_gene: TRBV5-4
j_gene: TRBJ2-7
d_gene: TRBD1
abundance: -
CDR3nt: TGTGCCAGCAGCTTTGGGGACAGGGGTTACGAGCAGTACTTC
CDR3aa: CASSFGDRGYEQYF

v_gene: TRBV7-9
j_gene: TRBJ1-6
d_gene: TRBD1
abundance: -
CDR3nt: TGTGCCAGCAGTCTACAGGGCAGGGGGTCACCCCTCCACTTT
CDR3aa: CASSLQGRGSPLHF

v_gene: TRBV7-3
j_gene: TRBJ2-1
d_gene: -
abundance: -
CDR3nt: TGTGCCAGCAGCTTAGGTCAGGGTATCTACAATGAGCAGTTCTTC
CDR3aa: CASSLGQGIYNEQFF

v_gene: TRBV5-5
j_gene: TRBJ2-2
d_gene: -
abundance: -
CDR3nt: TGTGCCAGCAGCCCGGATGGGGGCAGGACCGGGGAGCTGTTTTTT
CDR3aa: CASSPDGGRTGELFF

v_gene: TRBV7-3
j_gene: TRBJ1-2
d_gene: TRBD1
abundance: -
CDR3nt: TGTGCCAGCAGCGGGATCACAGGGGTTTACGATGGCTACACCTTC
CDR3aa: CASSGITGVYDGYTF

v_gene: TRBV4-1
j_gene: TRBJ2-7
d_gene: TRBD1
abundance: -
CDR3nt: TGCGCCAGCAGCCAATTGCAACAGGGGTACGAGCAGTACTTC
CDR3aa: CASSQLQQGYEQYF

v_gene: TRBV7-2
j_gene: TRBJ2-3
d_gene: -
abundance: -
CDR3nt: TGTGCCAGCAGCGGAGGCCGGGGAAGGGCGGATACGCAGTATTTT
CDR3aa: CASSGGRGRADTQYF

v_gene: TRBV5-4
j_gene: TRBJ1-4
d_gene: -
abundance: -
CDR3nt: TGTGCCAGCAGCTTGGACCCGACACAGGGTGAAAAACTGTTTTTT
CDR3aa: CASSLDPTQGEKLFF

v_gene: TRBV27
j_gene: TRBJ2-7
d_gene: -
abundance: few
CDR3nt: TGTGCCCCCTCTAGGGGTGTAACGGACGAGCAGTACTTC
CDR3aa: CAPSRGVTDEQYF

v_gene: TRBV5-4
j_gene: TRBJ2-3
d_gene: -
abundance: -
CDR3nt: TGTGCCAGCAGCTTGGAGAGGCCAAGCACAGATACGCAGTATTTT
CDR3aa: CASSLERPSTDTQYF

v_gene: TRBV11-3
j_gene: TRBJ2-1
d_gene: TRBD2
abundance: once
CDR3nt: TGTGCCAGCAGCTTAGCTAGCGGCTACAATGAGCAGTTCTTC
CDR3aa: CASSLASGYNEQFF

v_gene: TRBV5-4
j_gene: TRBJ2-1
d_gene: -
abundance: -
CDR3nt: TGTGCCAGCACCATGGACACGAACAATGAGCAGTTCTTC
CDR3aa: CASTMDTNNEQFF

v_gene: TRBV7-2
j_gene: TRBJ1-5
d_gene: TRBD1
abundance: -
CDR3nt: TGTGCCAGCAGCTTAACCGGGACAGGGGATTTTCAGCCCCAGCATTTT
CDR3aa: CASSLTGTGDFQPQHF

v_gene: TRBV7-5
j_gene: TRBJ1-1
d_gene: -
abundance: -
CDR3nt: TGTGTCAGAAGCGAAACCGGGACAGGGGGCACTGAAGCTTTCTTT
CDR3aa: CVRSETGTGGTEAFF

v_gene: TRBV6-5
j_gene: TRBJ2-1
d_gene: TRBD2
abundance: -
CDR3nt: TGTGCCAGCAGGAGACTAGCGGGGGGTGGCAATGAGCAGTTCTTC
CDR3aa: CASRRLAGGGNEQFF

v_gene: TRBV27
j_gene: TRBJ1-6
d_gene: TRBD1
abundance: few
CDR3nt: TGTGCCAGCAGTCGGGGGACAGGGGTTTCACCCCTCCACTTT
CDR3aa: CASSRGTGVSPLHF

v_gene: TRBV7-9
j_gene: TRBJ1-3
d_gene: -
abundance: -
CDR3nt: TGTGCCAGCAGCTTAGCGCGGAGGGTCCCTGGAAACACCATATATTTT
CDR3aa: CASSLARRVPGNTIYF